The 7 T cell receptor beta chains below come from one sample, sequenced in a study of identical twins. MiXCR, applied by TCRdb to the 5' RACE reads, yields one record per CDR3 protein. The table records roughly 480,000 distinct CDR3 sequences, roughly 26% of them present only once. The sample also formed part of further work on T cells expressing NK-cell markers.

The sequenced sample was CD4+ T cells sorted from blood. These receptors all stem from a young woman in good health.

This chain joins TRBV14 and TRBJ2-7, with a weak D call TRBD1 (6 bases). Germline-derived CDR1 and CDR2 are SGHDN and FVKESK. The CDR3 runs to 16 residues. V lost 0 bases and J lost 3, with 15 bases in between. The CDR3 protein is CASSQDVYRASYEQYF. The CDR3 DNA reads TGTGCCAGCAGCCAAGATGTGTACAGGGCTAGCTACGAGCAGTACTTC.

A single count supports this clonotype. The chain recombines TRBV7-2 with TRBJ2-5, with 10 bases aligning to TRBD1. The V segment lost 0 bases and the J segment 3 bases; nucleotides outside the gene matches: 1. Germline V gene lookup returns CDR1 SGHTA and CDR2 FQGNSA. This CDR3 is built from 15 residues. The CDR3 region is CASSLAGQGKETQYF. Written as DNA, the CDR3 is TGTGCCAGCAGCTTAGCGGGACAGGGGAAAGAGACCCAGTACTTC.

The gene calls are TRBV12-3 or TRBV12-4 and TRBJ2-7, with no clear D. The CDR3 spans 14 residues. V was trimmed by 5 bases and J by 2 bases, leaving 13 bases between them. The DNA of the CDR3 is TGTGCCAGCAGTAGGCAGGCGCTGGCCTACGAGCAGTACTTC. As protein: CASSRQALAYEQYF.

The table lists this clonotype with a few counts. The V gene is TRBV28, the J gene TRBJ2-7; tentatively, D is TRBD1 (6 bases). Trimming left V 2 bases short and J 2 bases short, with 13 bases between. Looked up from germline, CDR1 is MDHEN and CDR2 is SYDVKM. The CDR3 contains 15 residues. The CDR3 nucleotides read TGTGCCAGCAGTTTAGCCCGGGACATCACCTACGAGCAGTACTTC. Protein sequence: CASSLARDITYEQYF.

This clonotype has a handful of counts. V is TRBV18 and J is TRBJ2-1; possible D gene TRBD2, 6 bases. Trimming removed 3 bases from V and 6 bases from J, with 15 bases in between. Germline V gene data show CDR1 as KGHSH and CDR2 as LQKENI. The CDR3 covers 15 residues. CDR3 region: CASSPRGLGLNEQFF. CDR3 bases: TGTGCCAGCTCACCGCGGGGACTCGGCCTCAATGAGCAGTTCTTC.

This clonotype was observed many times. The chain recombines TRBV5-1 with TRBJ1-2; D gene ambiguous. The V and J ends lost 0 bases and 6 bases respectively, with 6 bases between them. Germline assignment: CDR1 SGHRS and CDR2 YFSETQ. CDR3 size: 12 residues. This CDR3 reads CASSLDDHGYTF. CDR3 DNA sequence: TGCGCCAGCAGCTTGGACGATCATGGCTACACCTTC.

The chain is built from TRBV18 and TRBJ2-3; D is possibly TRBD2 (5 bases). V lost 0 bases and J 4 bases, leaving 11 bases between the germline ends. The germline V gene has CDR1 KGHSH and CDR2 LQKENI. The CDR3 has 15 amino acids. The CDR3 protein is CASSPPRGLADTQYF. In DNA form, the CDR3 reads TGTGCCAGCTCACCACCTCGGGGATTGGCAGATACGCAGTATTTT.